This is a list of T cell receptor beta chains from one sample in a study of blood T cell repertoires in COVID-19. The repertoire was sequenced with immunoSEQ multiplex PCR; TCRdb's copy has only in-frame clones and lacks some. The table lists fewer than 200,000 clones, 70% to 90% of them singletons. Sample: peripheral blood. The receptor set was obtained from a man between 40 and 49 years old with active or convalescent COVID-19. Each CDR3 is given with its conserved first and last residue. Each record gives: clone size, CDR3 length, J gene, V gene, D gene, CDR3 protein, CDR3 DNA. The D gene is left open where the match is weak. Some rows have no size entry. The others give once, few or many, or a class for an expanded clone.

>.|18|TRBJ2-7|TRBV4-2|TRBD2
CASSQKAASGEVSYEQYF
TGTGCCAGCAGCCAAAAGGCGGCTAGCGGGGAAGTTTCCTACGAGCAGTACTTC
>.|13|TRBJ1-5|TRBV4-2|.
CASSQDGYQPQHF
TGTGCCAGCAGCCAAGACGGGTATCAGCCCCAGCATTTT
>.|15|TRBJ1-5|TRBV9|TRBD1
CASSETGGGGQPQHF
TGTGCCAGCAGCGAGACAGGGGGCGGGGGTCAGCCCCAGCATTTT
>.|14|TRBJ1-1|TRBV7-9|.
CASSPNRGITEAFF
TGTGCCAGCAGCCCCAATAGGGGGATCACTGAAGCTTTCTTT
>.|14|TRBJ1-4|TRBV30|.
CAWSGWTLSEKLFF
TGTGCCTGGAGTGGATGGACTTTATCTGAAAAACTGTTTTTT
>.|15|TRBJ2-5|TRBV15|.
CATSTTGFGSETQYF
TGTGCCACCAGCACTACAGGGTTCGGGTCGGAGACCCAGTACTTC
>.|16|TRBJ1-3|TRBV9|TRBD1
CASSVDWRGPGNTIYF
TGTGCCAGCAGCGTAGATTGGAGGGGGCCTGGAAACACCATATATTTT
>.|17|TRBJ2-4|TRBV5-1|TRBD2
CASRPKEGRVAKNIQYF
TGCGCCAGCAGACCCAAAGAGGGGAGGGTGGCCAAAAACATTCAGTACTTC
>.|16|TRBJ2-7|TRBV7-9|TRBD1
CASSLFPQGASYEQYF
TGTGCCAGCAGCCTATTTCCCCAGGGGGCCTCCTACGAGCAGTACTTC
>once|14|TRBJ2-3|TRBV12-5|.
CASGLTGGTDTQYF
TGTGCTAGTGGTTTGACGGGGGGCACAGATACGCAGTATTTT
>.|14|TRBJ2-3|TRBV27|TRBD1
CASSWTGPGDTQYF
TGTGCCAGCAGTTGGACAGGCCCCGGAGATACGCAGTATTTT
>.|14|TRBJ2-5|TRBV15|TRBD2
CATSPGLARETQYF
TGTGCCACCAGTCCGGGACTAGCGCGGGAGACCCAGTACTTC
>.|16|TRBJ2-5|TRBV7-2|TRBD2
CASSLSGGGARETQYF
TGTGCCAGCAGCTTATCCGGCGGGGGGGCCAGAGAGACCCAGTACTTC
>.|17|TRBJ1-6|TRBV7-2|.
CASSLGGGLTYNSPLHF
TGTGCCAGCAGTCTAGGGGGGGGGCTCACCTATAATTCACCCCTCCACTTT
>.|13|TRBJ1-1|TRBV19|.
CASRTRGNTEAFF
TGTGCCAGCCGGACCAGGGGGAACACTGAAGCTTTCTTT
>.|16|TRBJ1-1|TRBV11-3|TRBD1
CASNLPGQGKGTEAFF
TGTGCCAGCAACCTCCCGGGACAGGGGAAGGGAACTGAAGCTTTCTTT
>.|17|TRBJ2-1|TRBV28|TRBD2
CASSPLGTSGGVYEQFF
TGTGCCAGCAGTCCCCTAGGGACTAGCGGGGGGGTCTATGAGCAGTTCTTC